This T cell receptor beta chain was documented in a study of cytomegalovirus exposure and HLA in healthy donors. About this clone: Its antigen is not identified.

A multiplex PCR was run with 60 Vbeta primers and 13 Jbeta primers. Data came from immunoSEQ multiplex PCR; TCRdb stores just in-frame clones and leaves some out. The sample includes roughly 150,000 clones, 70% to 80% of them seen just once. Study-wide findings and caveats: Some V segments could not be told apart, so they were left out, TRBV6-2 and TRBV6-3 among them. TCR beta chains numbering approximately 150 were designated cytomegalovirus-associated.

Looked up from germline, CDR1 is MNHEY and CDR2 is SVGAGI. This CDR3 is built from 16 residues. Unmatched junction bases numbered 7, after V lost 4 bases and J lost 5 bases. The sample was PBMCs. This sequence joins TRBV6-5 and TRBJ1-6; 8 bases fit TRBD1. The receptor was derived from a man in his fifties or sixties in good health and CMV-seropositive. The CDR3 DNA sequence: TGTGCCAGCAGTTTACAACAGGACAGGGATAATTCACCCCTCCACTTT. Protein product: CASSLQQDRDNSPLHF.